This record looks at one T cell receptor beta chain sequence and its context. V was pared by 1 base and J by 0 bases, with 1 base of the junction left unmatched. Germline CDR1 SGDLS, CDR2 YYNGEE. The CDR3 is 15 amino acids. Produced via immunoSEQ multiplex PCR; TCRdb's table is partial and in-frame only. Of 34,000 or so clones in the sample, 90% were seen once. The data belong to a study of T cell changes during pregnancy in multiple sclerosis. The sample here was CD8+ T cells from peripheral blood mononuclear cells, taken in the first trimester of pregnancy. This clonotype was sampled from a female donor with multiple sclerosis, enrolled in a pregnancy study. The V call is TRBV9, the J call TRBJ2-3, with 8 bases fitting TRBD1. Here the CDR3 DNA reads TGTGCCAGCAGCGTACAGGGGGCTAGCACAGATACGCAGTATTTT. Translated: CASSVQGASTDTQYF. The full variable domain, with the rest looked up from reference TRBV9 and TRBJ2-3, is DSGVTQTPKHLITATGQRVTLRCSPRSGDLSVYWYQQSLDQGLQFLIQYYNGEERAKGNILERFSAQQFPDLHSELNLSSLELGDSALYFCASSVQGASTDTQYFGPGTRLTVL.